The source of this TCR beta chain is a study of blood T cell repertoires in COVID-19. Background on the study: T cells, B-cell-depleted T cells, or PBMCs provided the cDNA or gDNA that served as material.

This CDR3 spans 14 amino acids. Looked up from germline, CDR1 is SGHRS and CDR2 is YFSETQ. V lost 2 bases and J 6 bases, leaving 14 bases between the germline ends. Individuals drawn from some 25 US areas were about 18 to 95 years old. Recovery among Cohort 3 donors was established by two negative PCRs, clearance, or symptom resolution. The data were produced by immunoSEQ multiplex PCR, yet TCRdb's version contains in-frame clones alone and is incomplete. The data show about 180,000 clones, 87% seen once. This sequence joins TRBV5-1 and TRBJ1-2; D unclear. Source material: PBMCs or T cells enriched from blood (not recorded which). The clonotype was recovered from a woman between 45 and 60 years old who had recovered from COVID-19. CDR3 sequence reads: CASSFLGLENGYTF. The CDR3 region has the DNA TGCGCCAGCAGCTTCCTAGGACTTGAGAATGGCTACACCTTC.